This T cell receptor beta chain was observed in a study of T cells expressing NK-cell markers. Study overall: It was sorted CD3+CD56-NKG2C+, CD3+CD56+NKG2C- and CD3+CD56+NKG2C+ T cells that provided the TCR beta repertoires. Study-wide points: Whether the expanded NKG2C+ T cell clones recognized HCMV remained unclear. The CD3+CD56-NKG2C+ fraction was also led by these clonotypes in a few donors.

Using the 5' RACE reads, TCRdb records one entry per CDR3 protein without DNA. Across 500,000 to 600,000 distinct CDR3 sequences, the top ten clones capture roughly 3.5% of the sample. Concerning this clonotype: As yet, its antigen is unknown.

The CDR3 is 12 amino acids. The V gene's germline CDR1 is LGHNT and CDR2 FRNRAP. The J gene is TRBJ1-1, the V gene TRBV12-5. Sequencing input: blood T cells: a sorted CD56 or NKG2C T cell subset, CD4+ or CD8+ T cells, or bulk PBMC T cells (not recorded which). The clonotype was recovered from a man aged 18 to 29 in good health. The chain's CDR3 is CASAIVGTEAFF.